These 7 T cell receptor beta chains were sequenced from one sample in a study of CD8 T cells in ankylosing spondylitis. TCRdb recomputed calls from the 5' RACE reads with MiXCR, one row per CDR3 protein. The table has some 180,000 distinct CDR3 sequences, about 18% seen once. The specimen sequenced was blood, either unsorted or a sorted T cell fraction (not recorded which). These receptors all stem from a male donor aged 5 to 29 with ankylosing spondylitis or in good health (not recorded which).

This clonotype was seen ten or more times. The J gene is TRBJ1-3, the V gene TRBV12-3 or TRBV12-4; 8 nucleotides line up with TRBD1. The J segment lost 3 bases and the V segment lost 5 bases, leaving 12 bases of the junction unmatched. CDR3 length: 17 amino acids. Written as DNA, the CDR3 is TGTGCCAGCAGTGTCCCCGGACAGGGTCGTTTTGGAAACACCATATATTTT. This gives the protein CASSVPGQGRFGNTIYF.

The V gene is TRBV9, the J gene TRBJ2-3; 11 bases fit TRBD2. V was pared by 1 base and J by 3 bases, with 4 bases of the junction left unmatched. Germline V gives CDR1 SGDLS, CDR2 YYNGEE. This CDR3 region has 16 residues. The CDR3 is CASSVSSGRSTDTQYF. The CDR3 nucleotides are TGTGCCAGCAGCGTATCTAGCGGGAGGTCGACAGATACGCAGTATTTT.

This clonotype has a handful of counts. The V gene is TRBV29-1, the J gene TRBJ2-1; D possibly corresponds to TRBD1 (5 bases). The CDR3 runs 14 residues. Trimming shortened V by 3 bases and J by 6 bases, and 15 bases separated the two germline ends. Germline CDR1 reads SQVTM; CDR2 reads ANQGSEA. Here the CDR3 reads CSVDFAQAGNEQFF. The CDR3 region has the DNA TGCAGCGTTGATTTCGCACAGGCCGGCAATGAGCAGTTCTTC.

Here the CDR3 DNA reads TGTGCCAGCAGAACAGTGAGACAGGATCCGATCTCGTACGTC. The encoded protein is CASRTVRQDPISYV. V usage is TRBV6-5 and J usage is TRBJ2-7; tentatively, D is TRBD1 (6 bases). This CDR3 has 14 amino acids. Germline CDR1 is MNHEY and CDR2 is SVGAGI. The ends were cut back, 6 bases at V and 12 bases at J, with 24 bases in the middle.

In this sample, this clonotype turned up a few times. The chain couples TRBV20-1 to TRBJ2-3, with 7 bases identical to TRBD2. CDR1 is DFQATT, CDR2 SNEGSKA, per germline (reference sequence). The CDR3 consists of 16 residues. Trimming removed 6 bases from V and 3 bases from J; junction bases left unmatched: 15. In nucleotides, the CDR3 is TGCAGTGCCACCCACTGGGAGGGCGGGCGGACAGATACGCAGTATTTT. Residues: CSATHWEGGRTDTQYF.

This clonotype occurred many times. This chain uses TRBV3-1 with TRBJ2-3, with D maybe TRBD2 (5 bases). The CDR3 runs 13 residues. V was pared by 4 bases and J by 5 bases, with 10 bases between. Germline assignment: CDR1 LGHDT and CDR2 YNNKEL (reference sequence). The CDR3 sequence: CASSPGVGDTQYF. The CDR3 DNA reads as TGTGCCAGCAGCCCCGGGGTGGGAGATACGCAGTATTTT.

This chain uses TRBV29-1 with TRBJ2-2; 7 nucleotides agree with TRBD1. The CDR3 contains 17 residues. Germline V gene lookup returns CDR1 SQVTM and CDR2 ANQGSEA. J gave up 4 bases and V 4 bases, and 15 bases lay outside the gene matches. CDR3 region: CSVADRTEVERTGELFF. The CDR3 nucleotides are TGCAGCGTTGCGGACAGGACCGAGGTGGAGCGCACCGGGGAGCTGTTTTTT.